This T cell receptor beta chain was obtained from a study of T cell changes during pregnancy in multiple sclerosis (dated by TCRdb to about 2019). For context, the study as a whole: The study looked at changes in the T cell repertoire across pregnancy in women with multiple sclerosis.

The library was generated by the immunoSEQ multiplex PCR assay. The table was pulled from immuneACCESS by TCRdb, which kept in-frame rearrangements only. Such tables lose some clones; where checked, under half of the loss comes from unresolved V genes, and the rest has no known cause. The sample includes 20,000 or so clones, with roughly nine tenths observed a single time. Roughly a tenth of the sample goes to the ten largest clones. The germline V gene specifies LGHNT as CDR1 and FRNRAP as CDR2. The CDR3, from cysteine to phenylalanine, totals 15 residues. The DNA shown is the 45-base CDR3, in frame from base 1. V is reduced by 3 bases and J by 3 bases, leaving a spacing of 11 bases between them. This clone was observed a single time. What antigen it recognizes has not been identified. No base-level quality is on record; no much larger clone is a single base apart.

The chain is assembled from TRBV12-5 and TRBJ2-2, with a tentative D gene TRBD1 over 5 matching bases. This sample comprised CD8+ T cells from peripheral blood mononuclear cells, obtained in the third trimester of pregnancy. The clonotype was recovered from a female donor in good health, enrolled as a control in a pregnancy study. DNA sequence: TGTGCTAGTGGTTTAGTAGGGGCCCACACCGGGGAGCTGTTTTTT. Its product reads: CASGLVGAHTGELFF. With the portions outside the CDR3 filled from the reference TRBV12-5 and TRBJ2-2 genes, the complete variable region becomes DARVTQTPRHKVTEMGQEVTMRCQPILGHNTVFWYRQTMMQGLELLAYFRNRAPLDDSGMPKDRFSAEMPDATLATLKIQPSEPRDSAVYFCASGLVGAHTGELFFGEGSRLTVL.